This paragraph covers one T cell receptor beta chain sequence. No antigen is known for it. The data are from a study of PD-L1 blockade in urothelial cancer. Study-level background: Prior exposure to chemotherapy in patients amounted to 0 to 3 regimens received. The study recovered a median of about 150,000 T cells per blood sample.

Only in-frame clones appear in the TCRdb table, and some are missing; sequencing was by immunoSEQ multiplex PCR. The sample lists roughly 77,000 clones, around 84% seen once, with 8.5% to 10% in the top ten. The study's findings and limits: Pretreatment TCR clonality in blood, when below the median, was predictive of better survival.

The trim removed 4 bases at V and 6 bases at J, leaving 7 bases unmatched. CDR3 length: 15 residues. Documented time point: pretreatment peripheral blood. This sequence joins TRBV23-1 and TRBJ1-5, with 9 positions matching TRBD1. TRBV23-1 is assigned to the ORF class and has an uncertain function. Sequencing was performed on PBMCs, taken around atezolizumab (anti-PD-L1) treatment. The sequence was obtained from a woman in her 70s with urothelial cancer. The CDR3, as DNA: TGCGCCAGCAGTCGACCTGGGACAGGGTTTCAGCCCCAGCATTTT. It yields the protein CASSRPGTGFQPQHF.